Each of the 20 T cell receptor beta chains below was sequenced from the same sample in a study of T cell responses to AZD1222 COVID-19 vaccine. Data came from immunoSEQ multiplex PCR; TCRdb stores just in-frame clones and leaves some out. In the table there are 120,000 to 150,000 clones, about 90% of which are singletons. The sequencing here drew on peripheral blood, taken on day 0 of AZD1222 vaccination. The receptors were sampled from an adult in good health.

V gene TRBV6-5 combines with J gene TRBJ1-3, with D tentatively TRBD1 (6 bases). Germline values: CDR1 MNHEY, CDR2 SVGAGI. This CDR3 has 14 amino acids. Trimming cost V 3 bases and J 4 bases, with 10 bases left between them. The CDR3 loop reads CASSYSGDGNTIYF. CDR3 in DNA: TGTGCCAGCAGTTATTCAGGGGACGGAAACACCATATATTTT.

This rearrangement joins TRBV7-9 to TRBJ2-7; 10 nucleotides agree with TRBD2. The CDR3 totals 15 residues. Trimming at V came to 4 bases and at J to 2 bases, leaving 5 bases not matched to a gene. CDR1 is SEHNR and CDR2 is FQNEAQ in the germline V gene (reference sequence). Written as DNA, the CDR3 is TGTGCCAGCAGCTCTCGGACTAGCGGCACCTACGAGCAGTACTTC. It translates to CASSSRTSGTYEQYF.

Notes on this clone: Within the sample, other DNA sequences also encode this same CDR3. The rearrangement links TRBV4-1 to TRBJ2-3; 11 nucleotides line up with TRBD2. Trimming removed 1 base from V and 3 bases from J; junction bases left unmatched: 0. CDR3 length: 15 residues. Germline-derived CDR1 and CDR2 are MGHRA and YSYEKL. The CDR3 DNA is TGCGCCAGCAGCCAAGGACTAGCGGGGACAGATACGCAGTATTTT. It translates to CASSQGLAGTDTQYF.

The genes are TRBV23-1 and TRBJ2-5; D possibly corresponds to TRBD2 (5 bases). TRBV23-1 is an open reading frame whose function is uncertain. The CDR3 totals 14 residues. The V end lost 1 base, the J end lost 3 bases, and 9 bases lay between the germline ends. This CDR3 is CASSQLRAEETQYF. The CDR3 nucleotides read TGCGCCAGCAGTCAATTGCGGGCCGAAGAGACCCAGTACTTC.

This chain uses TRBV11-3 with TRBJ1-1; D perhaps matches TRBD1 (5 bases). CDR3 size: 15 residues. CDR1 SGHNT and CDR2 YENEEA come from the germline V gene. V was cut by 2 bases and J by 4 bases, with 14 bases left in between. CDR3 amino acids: CASSLRAKGSTEAFF. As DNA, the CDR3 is TGTGCCAGCAGCTTAAGGGCCAAGGGGAGCACTGAAGCTTTCTTT.

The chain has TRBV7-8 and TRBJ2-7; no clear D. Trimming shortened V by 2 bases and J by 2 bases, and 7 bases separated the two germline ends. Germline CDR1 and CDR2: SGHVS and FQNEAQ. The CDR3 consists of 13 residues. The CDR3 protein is CASSLFATYEQYF. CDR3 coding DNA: TGTGCCAGCAGCTTATTCGCGACCTACGAGCAGTACTTC.

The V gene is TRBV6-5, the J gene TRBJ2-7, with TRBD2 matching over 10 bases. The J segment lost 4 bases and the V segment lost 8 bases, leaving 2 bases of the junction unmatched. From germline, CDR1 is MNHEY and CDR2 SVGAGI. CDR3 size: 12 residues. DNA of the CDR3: TGTGCCAGCCTAGCGGGAGTGTACGAGCAGTACTTC. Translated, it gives CASLAGVYEQYF.

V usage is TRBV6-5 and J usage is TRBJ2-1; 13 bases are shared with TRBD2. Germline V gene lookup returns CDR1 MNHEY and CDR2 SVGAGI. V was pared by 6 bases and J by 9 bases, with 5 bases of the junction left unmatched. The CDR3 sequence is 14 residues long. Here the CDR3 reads CASRGLAGWGEQFF. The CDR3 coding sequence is TGTGCCAGCAGGGGACTAGCGGGATGGGGTGAGCAGTTCTTC.

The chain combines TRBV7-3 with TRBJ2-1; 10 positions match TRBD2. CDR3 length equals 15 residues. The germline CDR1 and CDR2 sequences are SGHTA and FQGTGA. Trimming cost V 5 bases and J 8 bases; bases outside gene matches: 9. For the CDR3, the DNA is TGTGCCAGCAGCCCAGCTAGCGGGAGTCAATATGAGCAGTTCTTC. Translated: CASSPASGSQYEQFF.

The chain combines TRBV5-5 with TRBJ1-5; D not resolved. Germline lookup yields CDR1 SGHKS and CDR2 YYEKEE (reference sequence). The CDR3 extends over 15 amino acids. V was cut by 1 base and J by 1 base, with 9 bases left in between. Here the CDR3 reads CASSLQLGSNQPQHF. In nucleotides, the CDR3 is TGTGCCAGCAGCTTGCAGCTCGGGAGCAATCAGCCCCAGCATTTT.

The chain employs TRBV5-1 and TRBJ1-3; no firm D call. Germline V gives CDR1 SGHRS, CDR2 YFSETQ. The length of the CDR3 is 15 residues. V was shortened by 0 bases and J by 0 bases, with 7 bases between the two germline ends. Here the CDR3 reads CASSLAGSSGNTIYF. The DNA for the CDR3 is TGCGCCAGCAGCTTGGCTGGGAGCTCTGGAAACACCATATATTTT. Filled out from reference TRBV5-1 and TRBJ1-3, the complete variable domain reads KAGVTQTPRYLIKTRGQQVTLSCSPISGHRSVSWYQQTPGQGLQFLFEYFSETQRNKGNFPGRFSGRQFSNSRSEMNVSTLELGDSALYLCASSLAGSSGNTIYFGEGSWLTVV.

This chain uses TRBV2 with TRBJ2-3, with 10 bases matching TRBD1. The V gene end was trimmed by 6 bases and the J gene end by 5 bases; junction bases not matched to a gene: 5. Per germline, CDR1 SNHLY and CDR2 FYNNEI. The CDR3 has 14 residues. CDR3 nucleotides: TGTGCCAGCAGGCCGGGACAGGGGTTAGATACGCAGTATTTT. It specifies CASRPGQGLDTQYF.

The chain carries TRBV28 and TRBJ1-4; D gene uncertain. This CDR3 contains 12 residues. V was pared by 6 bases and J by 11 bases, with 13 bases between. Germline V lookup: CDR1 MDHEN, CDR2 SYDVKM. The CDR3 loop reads CASSQLTGKLFF. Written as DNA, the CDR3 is TGTGCCAGCAGCCAACTGACCGGCAAACTGTTTTTT. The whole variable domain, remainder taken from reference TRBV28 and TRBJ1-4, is DVKVTQSSRYLVKRTGEKVFLECVQDMDHENMFWYRQDPGLGLRLIYFSYDVKMKEKGDIPEGYSVSREKKERFSLILESASTNQTSMYLCASSQLTGKLFFGSGTQLSVL.

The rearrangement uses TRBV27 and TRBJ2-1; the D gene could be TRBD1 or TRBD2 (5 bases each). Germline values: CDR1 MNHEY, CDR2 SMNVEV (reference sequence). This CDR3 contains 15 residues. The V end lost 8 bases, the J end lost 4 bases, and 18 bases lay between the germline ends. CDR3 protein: CASSPGLGLYNEQFF. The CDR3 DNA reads TGTGCCAGCTCCCCGGGGCTAGGACTGTACAATGAGCAGTTCTTC.

The CDR3 nucleotides are TGTGCCAGCTCCCCGGTGGTGGGGGATTCACCCCTCCACTTT. Its translation: CASSPVVGDSPLHF. This chain uses TRBV18 with TRBJ1-6, with a weak D call TRBD1 (5 bases). The germline V gene has CDR1 KGHSH and CDR2 LQKENI. V lost 6 bases, J lost 8 bases, and 14 bases lay in between. The CDR3 is made up of 14 amino acids.

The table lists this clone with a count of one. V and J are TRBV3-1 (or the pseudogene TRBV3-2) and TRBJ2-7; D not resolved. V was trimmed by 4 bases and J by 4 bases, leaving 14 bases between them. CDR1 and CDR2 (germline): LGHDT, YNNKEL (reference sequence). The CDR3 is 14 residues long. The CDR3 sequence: CASSPRISRYEQYF. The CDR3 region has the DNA TGTGCCAGCAGCCCCCGGATAAGTAGGTACGAGCAGTACTTC.

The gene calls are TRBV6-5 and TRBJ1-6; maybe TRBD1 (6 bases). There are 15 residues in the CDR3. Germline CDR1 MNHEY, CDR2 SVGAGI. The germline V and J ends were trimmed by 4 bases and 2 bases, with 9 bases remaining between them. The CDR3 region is CASSLQGPYNSPLHF. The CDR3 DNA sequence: TGTGCCAGCAGTTTACAGGGACCCTATAATTCACCCCTCCACTTT.

In nucleotides, the CDR3 is TGTGCCAGCTCACCCGGGGCCCAAGAGACCCAGTACTTC. This sequence encodes CASSPGAQETQYF. The chain employs TRBV18 and TRBJ2-5, with D possibly being TRBD1 or TRBD2 (5 bases each). Trimming pared 3 bases from V and 1 base from J, leaving 6 bases between. The CDR3 consists of 13 residues. CDR1 is KGHSH, CDR2 LQKENI, per germline.

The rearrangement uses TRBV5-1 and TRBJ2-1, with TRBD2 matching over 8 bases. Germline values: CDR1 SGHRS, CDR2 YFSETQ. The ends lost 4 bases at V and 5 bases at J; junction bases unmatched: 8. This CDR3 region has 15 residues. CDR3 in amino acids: CASSILAGSNNEQFF. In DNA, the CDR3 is TGCGCCAGCAGCATTCTAGCGGGTAGTAACAATGAGCAGTTCTTC. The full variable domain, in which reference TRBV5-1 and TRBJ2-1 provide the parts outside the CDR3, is KAGVTQTPRYLIKTRGQQVTLSCSPISGHRSVSWYQQTPGQGLQFLFEYFSETQRNKGNFPGRFSGRQFSNSRSEMNVSTLELGDSALYLCASSILAGSNNEQFFGPGTRLTVL.

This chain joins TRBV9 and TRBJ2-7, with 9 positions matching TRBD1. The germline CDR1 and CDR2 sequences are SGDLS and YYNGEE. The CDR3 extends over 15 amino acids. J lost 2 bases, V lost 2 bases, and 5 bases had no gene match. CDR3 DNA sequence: TGTGCCAGCAGCGTGTCCGGGACAGGGACCTACGAGCAGTACTTC. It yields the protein CASSVSGTGTYEQYF.